Below are 15 T cell receptor beta chains sequenced from a single sample in a study of lymphopenia after photon versus proton radiotherapy. TCRdb keeps only in-frame clones here, not all; method: immunoSEQ multiplex PCR. The sample yields fewer than 25,000 clones, more than 75% seen once. Sample: peripheral blood, taken from a patient treated with photon-based radiotherapy. Every receptor here comes from a middle-aged man with gastric cancer.

The chain uses TRBV5-1 and TRBJ1-1; unclear D gene. Germline CDR1 and CDR2: SGHRS and YFSETQ. The length of the CDR3 is 14 residues. The germline V and J ends were trimmed by 1 base and 1 base, with 8 bases remaining between them. CDR3 protein: CASSLLQTNTEAFF. CDR3 coding DNA: TGCGCCAGCAGCTTGCTACAGACGAACACTGAAGCTTTCTTT.

The V call is TRBV4-2, the J call TRBJ2-7; 10 nucleotides line up with TRBD1. The CDR3 is 14 residues long. The V and J ends lost 2 bases and 5 bases, in that order; junction bases with no gene match: 3. CDR1 and CDR2 (germline): LGHNA, YNFKEQ. The chain's CDR3 is CASSQRQGADEQYF. For the CDR3, the DNA is TGTGCCAGCAGCCAAAGACAGGGGGCTGACGAGCAGTACTTC.

The genes are TRBV30 and TRBJ1-2; 10 nucleotides line up with TRBD1. The CDR3 contains 16 residues. Per germline, CDR1 GTSNPN and CDR2 SVGIG (reference sequence). Germline trimming cut 3 bases from V and 6 bases from J; bases unmatched to any gene: 13. For the CDR3, the DNA is TGTGCCTGGAGCACTTTAGGGACAGGGGACTTGGATGGCTACACCTTC. It translates to CAWSTLGTGDLDGYTF.

The J gene is TRBJ2-1, the V gene TRBV4-1; a weak D match, TRBD2 (5 bases). Trimming left V 2 bases short and J 9 bases short, with 11 bases between. The CDR3 extends over 13 amino acids. CDR1 and CDR2 (germline): MGHRA, YSYEKL. CDR3 protein: CASSQWPRGEQFF. CDR3 sequence (DNA): TGCGCCAGCAGCCAATGGCCCCGGGGTGAGCAGTTCTTC.

This chain links TRBV27 with TRBJ2-3; 7 bases agree with TRBD1. Germline V gene sequence: CDR1 MNHEY, CDR2 SMNVEV (reference sequence). V lost 4 bases and J lost 5; bases outside the gene matches: 6. This CDR3 region has 14 residues. The CDR3 DNA reads as TGTGCCAGCAGTTCTGCGACAGGGATAGATACGCAGTATTTT. It encodes CASSSATGIDTQYF.

The chain recombines TRBV7-2 with TRBJ2-5; D not certain. The CDR3 totals 14 residues. Per germline, CDR1 SGHTA and CDR2 FQGNSA. V lost 4 bases and J lost 2, with 11 bases in between. CDR3 sequence reads: CASSWARGQETQYF. The CDR3, as DNA: TGTGCCAGCAGCTGGGCCCGCGGACAAGAGACCCAGTACTTC. Looking up the rest from reference TRBV7-2 and TRBJ2-5 gives the full variable domain: GAGVSQSPSNKVTEKGKDVELRCDPISGHTALYWYRQSLGQGLEFLIYFQGNSAPDKSGLPSDRFSAERTGGSVSTLTIQRTQQEDSAVYLCASSWARGQETQYFGPGTRLLVL.

V is TRBV7-6 and J is TRBJ2-5; D call uncertain. The V end lost 9 bases, the J end lost 0 bases, and 17 bases lay between the germline ends. Looked up from germline, CDR1 is SGHVS and CDR2 is FNYEAQ. The CDR3 is made up of 15 amino acids. CDR3 loop: CASKLSPGYQETQYF. The DNA for the CDR3 is TGTGCCAGTAAGCTTTCCCCAGGCTACCAAGAGACCCAGTACTTC. Complete variable domain (other parts from reference TRBV7-6 and TRBJ2-5): GAGVSQSPRYKVTKRGQDVALRCDPISGHVSLYWYRQALGQGPEFLTYFNYEAQQDKSGLPNDRFSAERPEGSISTLTIQRTEQRDSAMYRCASKLSPGYQETQYFGPGTRLLVL.

The CDR3 DNA reads as TGTGCCTGGAGTGTCGCAGACAGGCGGCACTATGGCTACACCTTC. Protein: CAWSVADRRHYGYTF. This chain uses TRBV30 with TRBJ1-2; maybe TRBD1 (6 bases). Germline V gene lookup returns CDR1 GTSNPN and CDR2 SVGIG (reference sequence). V was trimmed by 0 bases and J by 3 bases, leaving 14 bases between them. CDR3 length equals 15 residues.

This chain uses TRBV4-3 with TRBJ1-2; D is undetermined. Per the germline V gene, CDR1 is LGHNA and CDR2 is YSLEER. Trimming left V 1 base short and J 3 bases short, with 9 bases between. The CDR3 runs 14 residues. CDR3 residues: CASSQVILDYGYTF. CDR3 nucleotides: TGCGCCAGCAGCCAAGTCATACTGGACTATGGCTACACCTTC.

This sequence joins TRBV5-4 and TRBJ1-1; 7 positions match TRBD1. V trimming: 4 bases; J trimming: 0 bases; junction bases outside the gene matches: 6. The CDR3 has 15 amino acids. In germline, CDR1 is SGHNT, CDR2 YYREEE (reference sequence). This chain's CDR3 is CASSPGQELNTEAFF. The DNA of the CDR3 is TGTGCCAGCAGCCCTGGACAGGAATTGAACACTGAAGCTTTCTTT.

The CDR3 DNA reads as TGTGCCAGCAGCTTAGTTCCTCGAGGGGCACAAGAGACCCAGTACTTC. This codes for CASSLVPRGAQETQYF. This chain links TRBV7-2 with TRBJ2-5; D possibly matches TRBD1 or TRBD2 (5 bases each). Per the germline V gene, CDR1 is SGHTA and CDR2 is FQGNSA. The CDR3 loop spans 16 amino acids. V lost 1 base to trimming and J lost 2 bases, with 14 bases between them.

The chain links TRBV25-1 to TRBJ1-1; D gene uncertain. The V gene's germline CDR1 is MGHDK and CDR2 SYGVNS. CDR3 length: 13 residues. The ends were cut back, 2 bases at V and 3 bases at J, with 7 bases in the middle. This chain's CDR3 is CASSEGMDTEAFF. Written as DNA, the CDR3 is TGTGCCAGCAGTGAAGGGATGGACACTGAAGCTTTCTTT.

The CDR3 loop is CAWKQGNTEAFF. The CDR3 DNA reads TGTGCCTGGAAGCAGGGGAACACTGAAGCTTTCTTT. The rearrangement joins TRBV30 to TRBJ1-1; D possibly corresponds to TRBD1 (5 bases). From germline, CDR1 is GTSNPN and CDR2 SVGIG (reference sequence). The ends were cut back, 4 bases at V and 1 base at J, with 7 bases in the middle. The CDR3 runs to 12 residues.

The V gene is TRBV19, the J gene TRBJ2-3, with unresolved D. This CDR3 spans 15 amino acids. Trimming took off 0 bases at V and 4 bases at J, with 11 bases between the two ends. In germline, CDR1 is LNHDA, CDR2 SQIVND (reference sequence). The CDR3 DNA reads TGTGCCAGTAGTATAGAGGCCAGCACCGCAGATACGCAGTATTTT. Translating it yields CASSIEASTADTQYF.

The chain carries TRBV19 and TRBJ2-2, with D maybe TRBD2 (6 bases). Germline assignment: CDR1 LNHDA and CDR2 SQIVND (reference sequence). This CDR3 has 14 amino acids. Between the trimmed V and J ends, which lost 6 bases and 7 bases, there was a span of 15 bases. Written as DNA, the CDR3 is TGTGCCAGTAGGTTGGGGACTTTCCACGGGGAGCTGTTTTTT. This gives the protein CASRLGTFHGELFF.